One sample yielded the 6 T cell receptor beta chains listed below, sequenced in a study of radiation and T cells in renal cell carcinoma. Time point reported: baseline pretreatment blood. Described treatment: 15 Gy SBRT to primary tumor, nephrectomy 4 weeks later. Libraries were prepared by immunoSEQ multiplex PCR; TCRdb keeps only in-frame clonotypes and omits some of them. The top ten hold roughly 40% of the sample, which has 20,000 to 25,000 clones, nearly 80% seen once. This material consisted of blood, taken from a patient whose treatment included radiotherapy and nephrectomy. These receptors all come from a man in his 60s with renal cell carcinoma.

The V and J genes are TRBV5-1 and TRBJ1-5, with D perhaps TRBD1 (5 bases). The germline V gene encodes CDR1 SGHRS and CDR2 YFSETQ. This CDR3 spans 15 amino acids. The germline V and J ends were trimmed by 2 bases and 2 bases, with 11 bases remaining between them. CDR3 DNA sequence: TGCGCCAGCAGCTTCCAACCGGGGGGCAATCAGCCCCAGCATTTT. This codes for CASSFQPGGNQPQHF. The whole variable domain, filled in from reference TRBV5-1 and TRBJ1-5, reads KAGVTQTPRYLIKTRGQQVTLSCSPISGHRSVSWYQQTPGQGLQFLFEYFSETQRNKGNFPGRFSGRQFSNSRSEMNVSTLELGDSALYLCASSFQPGGNQPQHFGDGTRLSIL.

This clone is categorized as medium-sized. The chain combines TRBV12-5 with TRBJ1-1; 7 positions match TRBD1. The trim removed 6 bases at V and 5 bases at J, leaving 12 bases unmatched. The CDR3 is 15 residues long. Germline V gene sequence: CDR1 LGHNT, CDR2 FRNRAP. The CDR3 is CASGPTRQGWTEAFF. CDR3 DNA sequence: TGTGCTAGTGGCCCAACTAGACAGGGTTGGACTGAAGCTTTCTTT.

The chain combines TRBV15 with TRBJ2-7; TRBD1 matches 7 bases. Trimming cost V 4 bases and J 3 bases; bases outside gene matches: 12. Germline CDR1 reads LNHNV; CDR2 reads YYDKDF (reference sequence). The CDR3 is 16 residues long. CDR3 amino acids: CATSTNLRDRFYEQYF. As DNA, the CDR3 is TGTGCCACCAGCACGAACTTACGGGACAGATTCTACGAGCAGTACTTC.

CDR3 residues: CATSRSGFGTEAFF. The CDR3 DNA is TGTGCCACCAGCAGATCAGGGTTTGGCACTGAAGCTTTCTTT. The chain is built from TRBV15 and TRBJ1-1, with D maybe TRBD1 (5 bases). Trimming stripped 2 bases from V and 4 bases from J, with 11 bases between. The CDR3 is 14 residues long. Germline V CDR1 and CDR2: LNHNV, YYDKDF (reference sequence).

This chain connects TRBV10-2 to TRBJ1-5; D gene unclear. The V end lost 1 base, the J end lost 6 bases, and 10 bases lay between the germline ends. This CDR3 contains 14 residues. Germline V gene lookup returns CDR1 WSHSY and CDR2 SAAADI. This chain's CDR3 is CASSEYSVGQPQHF. CDR3 nucleotides: TGCGCCAGCAGTGAGTACAGTGTGGGTCAGCCCCAGCATTTT.

This clone turned up a few times. V usage is TRBV5-1 and J usage is TRBJ1-1; D remains ambiguous. CDR1 is SGHRS and CDR2 is YFSETQ in the germline V gene. V was trimmed by 0 bases and J by 1 base, leaving 10 bases between them. The length of the CDR3 is 15 residues. Written as DNA, the CDR3 is TGCGCCAGCAGCTTGGCCGGGTGGGAGAACACTGAAGCTTTCTTT. It is translated as CASSLAGWENTEAFF.